A selection of T cell receptor beta chains follows, all from one sample in a study of post-analysis software for immune sequencing data. TCRdb reprocessed the PCR reads with MiXCR, giving one entry per CDR3 protein. The data contain approximately 730,000 distinct CDR3 sequences, 30% of them singletons. The specimen was blood. All receptors come from a girl aged 10 to 17 with multiple sclerosis. Both conserved end residues are trimmed from each CDR3.

11,TRBV10-3,TRBJ1-3,AIRDSSGNTIY
11,TRBV29-1,TRBJ2-6,SVDSPGANVLT
12,TRBV11-2,TRBJ2-1,ASSFWRGDNEQF
14,TRBV5-1,TRBJ2-1,ASSPTRTSGVGEQF
12,TRBV6-5,TRBJ2-5,ASSYRGGGETQY
14,TRBV7-2,.,ASSLGGAGQVHIQY
15,TRBV29-1,TRBJ2-1,SVDGYLATTSYNEQF
14,TRBV5-1,TRBJ2-5,ASSVSPGGRQETQY
12,TRBV3-1,TRBJ2-1,ASSQPGRYNEQF
12,TRBV7-9,TRBJ2-5,ASSTHVYRETQY
15,TRBV7-2,TRBJ2-1,ASSLRRREDLIDEQF
15,TRBV7-6,TRBJ2-7,ASSRLRPSGRGDTQY
13,TRBV3-1,TRBJ2-2,ASSLTGSDTGELF
14,TRBV5-1,TRBJ2-3,ASSLEGLAGTDTQY
13,TRBV4-1,TRBJ2-5,ASSHLGQNLETQY
10,TRBV28,TRBJ1-5,ASKRSNQPQH
10,TRBV10-3,TRBJ2-1,AISPRAGEQF
9,TRBV12-3/TRBV12-4,TRBJ1-1,AVRENTEAF
9,TRBV20-1,TRBJ2-7,SGEGDYEQY
13,TRBV12-3/TRBV12-4,TRBJ2-5,ASSRVLAGEETQY
10,TRBV20-1,TRBJ2-1,SAPSGGYEQF
13,TRBV7-2,TRBJ2-5,ASSRTVIGGGTQY